The 14 T cell receptor beta chains listed next were all sequenced from one sample in a study of blood T cell repertoires in COVID-19. Assay used: immunoSEQ multiplex PCR; TCRdb lists only in-frame clones, some missing. Of around 300,000 clones in the sample, approximately 90% were seen once. The source material was PBMCs or T cells enriched from blood (not recorded which). Receptor source: a woman aged 25 to 39 who had recovered from COVID-19.

The chain is built from TRBV6-5 and TRBJ1-5, with 7 bases lining up with TRBD1. Losses at the gene ends were 5 bases for V and 6 bases for J; bases not matched to a gene: 7. The CDR3 covers 14 residues. Germline V gene data show CDR1 as MNHEY and CDR2 as SVGAGI. CDR3 in amino acids: CASSPPTGTQPQHF. The CDR3 bases are TGTGCCAGCAGTCCCCCGACAGGGACTCAGCCCCAGCATTTT.

The chain employs TRBV10-1 and TRBJ2-3; D is ambiguous. The CDR3 contains 13 residues. Germline V gene data show CDR1 as WNHNN and CDR2 as SYGVQD (reference sequence). With 0 bases removed from V and 6 bases from J, the gap between germline ends came to 7 bases. This CDR3 is CASSESPADTQYF. The CDR3 DNA reads TGCGCCAGCAGTGAGTCGCCTGCGGATACGCAGTATTTT.

V and J are TRBV7-2 and TRBJ2-1, with 9 bases that match TRBD2. J was trimmed by 4 bases and V by 4 bases; bases with no gene match: 8. Germline assignment: CDR1 SGHTA and CDR2 FQGNSA. The CDR3 totals 16 residues. CDR3 DNA: TGTGCCAGCAGCTGGGATAGCGGGAGTCGGTACAATGAGCAGTTCTTC. It codes for CASSWDSGSRYNEQFF.

The genes are TRBV6-5 and TRBJ1-2; a weak D match, TRBD1 (6 bases). Trimming pared 6 bases from V and 2 bases from J, leaving 13 bases between. This CDR3 comprises 14 residues. CDR1 is MNHEY, CDR2 SVGAGI, per germline. The CDR3 loop reads CASRPNGQNYGYTF. DNA for the CDR3: TGTGCCAGCAGACCAAACGGACAGAACTATGGCTACACCTTC.

The chain uses TRBV5-1 and TRBJ1-3; a possible D gene is TRBD1 (5 bases). Germline values: CDR1 SGHRS, CDR2 YFSETQ. Trimming shortened V by 3 bases and J by 4 bases, and 8 bases separated the two germline ends. The CDR3 spans 13 residues. This CDR3 reads CASSSPGGNTIYF. The CDR3 nucleotides read TGCGCCAGCAGCTCTCCAGGGGGAAACACCATATATTTT.

This clone was seen just once. J is TRBJ2-3 and V is TRBV19, with TRBD2 as a possible D gene (6 bases). The CDR3 length is 16 residues. Germline-derived CDR1 and CDR2 are LNHDA and SQIVND (reference sequence). Trimming took off 10 bases at V and 2 bases at J, with 22 bases between the two ends. The CDR3 nucleotides read TGTGCCACCGCTCCCCCAGGACTATCGATCACAGATACGCAGTATTTT. Translated: CATAPPGLSITDTQYF.

The V gene is TRBV30, the J gene TRBJ1-4; TRBD1 agrees at 8 bases. Germline V gives CDR1 GTSNPN, CDR2 SVGIG (reference sequence). This CDR3 region has 12 residues. V dropped 7 bases and J dropped 10; count of bases not matched to a gene: 8. CDR3 residues: CASRQGTRKLFF. The CDR3, as DNA: TGTGCCTCGCGACAGGGGACGCGAAAACTGTTTTTT.

The V call is TRBV3-1 (or the pseudogene TRBV3-2), the J call TRBJ1-3; tentatively, D is TRBD1 (6 bases). Trimming took 3 bases from V and 4 from J, leaving 13 bases between them. Germline CDR1 and CDR2: LGHDT and YNNKEL (reference sequence). The CDR3 runs 15 residues. CDR3 in amino acids: CASSQAGTLGNTIYF. CDR3 DNA sequence: TGTGCCAGCAGCCAGGCCGGGACACTCGGAAACACCATATATTTT.

The chain recombines TRBV30 with TRBJ1-1; tentative D call: TRBD1 (5 bases). V was trimmed by 2 bases and J by 7 bases, leaving 14 bases between them. Germline V gene lookup returns CDR1 GTSNPN and CDR2 SVGIG (reference sequence). The CDR3 totals 13 residues. Here the CDR3 reads CAWSFTGGSEAFF. The CDR3 region has the DNA TGTGCCTGGAGTTTCACAGGTGGCAGTGAAGCTTTCTTT.

This chain joins TRBV30 and TRBJ2-7; 9 positions match TRBD2. V dropped 1 base and J dropped 2; count of bases not matched to a gene: 0. This CDR3 has 13 amino acids. Germline V lookup: CDR1 GTSNPN, CDR2 SVGIG (reference sequence). The CDR3 sequence is CAWSGLAAYEQYF. The DNA of the CDR3 is TGTGCCTGGAGTGGACTAGCGGCCTACGAGCAGTACTTC.

The V call is TRBV30, the J call TRBJ1-2; D is perhaps TRBD1 (6 bases). The CDR3 runs 13 residues. The ends were cut back, 2 bases at V and 11 bases at J, with 18 bases in the middle. Germline assignment: CDR1 GTSNPN and CDR2 SVGIG (reference sequence). This chain's CDR3 is CAWSRGGPSAYTF. DNA for the CDR3: TGTGCCTGGAGTAGGGGGGGGCCAAGTGCGTACACCTTC.

The CDR3 reads CASSLRQGGVGELFF. CDR3 coding DNA: TGTGCCAGCAGCTTAAGACAGGGAGGCGTCGGGGAGCTGTTTTTT. This chain uses TRBV7-3 with TRBJ2-2, with D tentatively TRBD1 (7 bases). The germline V gene has CDR1 SGHTA and CDR2 FQGTGA. The CDR3 covers 15 residues. V dropped 1 base and J dropped 7 bases, with 13 bases sitting between them.

Concerning this clone itself: At the DNA level, this CDR3 is encoded by other sequences in the same sample as well. The chain uses TRBV13 and TRBJ2-3, with TRBD2 matching over 8 bases. The CDR3 sequence is 14 residues long. The junction had 7 bases not matched to a gene; V was cut back by 7 bases and J by 4 bases. The V gene's germline CDR1 is PRHDT and CDR2 FYEKMQ (reference sequence). The CDR3 sequence is CASTARGGSDTQYF. CDR3 bases: TGTGCCAGCACAGCTCGGGGGGGCTCAGATACGCAGTATTTT.

CDR3 sequence reads: CASSLAPPTGANSPLHF. DNA for the CDR3: TGCGCCAGCAGCTTGGCACCCCCGACAGGGGCGAATTCACCCCTCCACTTT. The chain carries TRBV5-1 and TRBJ1-6; 8 bases match TRBD1. CDR1 is SGHRS and CDR2 is YFSETQ in the germline V gene. The CDR3 is 17 residues long. V lost 0 bases, J lost 7 bases, and 9 bases stayed unmatched.